These 16 T cell receptor beta chains were all obtained from the same sample, sequenced in a study of cytomegalovirus exposure and HLA in healthy donors. PCR amplification relied on 60 Vbeta primers (plus 13 Jbeta primers). Only in-frame clones appear in the TCRdb table, and some are missing; sequencing was by immunoSEQ multiplex PCR. The data contain about 130,000 clones, 65% to 75% of them seen just once; the ten biggest clones take up less than 5%. Sequencing was carried out using PBMCs. These receptors came from a woman between 50 and 59 years old in good health and CMV-seropositive.

With respect to this clone: Different DNA sequences within this sample yield the same CDR3. The V call is TRBV28, the J call TRBJ1-4, with 7 bases aligning to TRBD1. J lost 8 bases, V lost 5 bases, and 8 bases had no gene match. The CDR3 totals 14 residues. Germline loops: CDR1 MDHEN, CDR2 SYDVKM. CDR3 region: CASSRGQAREKLFF. The CDR3 region has the DNA TGTGCCAGCAGTCGTGGACAGGCACGCGAAAAACTGTTTTTT.

This clone was observed a few times. Compared with germline, one end of the junction differs, possibly owing to a read error. This rearrangement joins TRBV7-9 to TRBJ2-2; D is unresolved. The CDR3 extends over 15 amino acids. From germline, CDR1 is SEHNR and CDR2 FQNEAQ (reference sequence). The CDR3 protein is CSSSFSGQATGELFF. CDR3 bases: TGTTCCAGCAGCTTTAGTGGCCAGGCCACCGGGGAGCTGTTTTTT. Together with reference TRBV7-9 and TRBJ2-2, the CDR3 gives the full variable domain: DTGVSQNPRHKITKRGQNVTFRCDPISEHNRLYWYRQTLGQGPEFLTYFQNEAQLEKSRLLSDRFSAERPKGSFSTLEIQRTEQGDSAMYLCSSSFSGQATGELFFGEGSRLTVL.

V gene TRBV5-1 combines with J gene TRBJ2-7; D may be TRBD1 (6 bases). Germline V gives CDR1 SGHRS, CDR2 YFSETQ. The CDR3 length is 14 residues. Trimming stripped 2 bases from V and 5 bases from J, with 14 bases between. The CDR3 loop is CASSFMGAGDEQYF. The CDR3 DNA sequence: TGCGCCAGCAGCTTCATGGGGGCAGGGGACGAGCAGTACTTC.

The chain joins TRBV27 to TRBJ2-5, with D tentatively TRBD2 (6 bases). Germline values: CDR1 MNHEY, CDR2 SMNVEV (reference sequence). Trimming cost V 5 bases and J 2 bases, with 9 bases left between them. The CDR3 length is 13 residues. This chain's CDR3 is CASSTGVQETQYF. DNA for the CDR3: TGTGCCAGCAGTACGGGGGTTCAAGAGACCCAGTACTTC.

The rearrangement uses TRBV2 and TRBJ2-7, with D unresolved. CDR3 size: 13 residues. The V and J ends lost 7 bases and 7 bases respectively, with 17 bases between them. Germline loops: CDR1 SNHLY, CDR2 FYNNEI. The CDR3 region is CASKSQLSGEQYF. The DNA for the CDR3 is TGTGCCAGCAAAAGTCAGCTCTCGGGTGAGCAGTACTTC.

V and J are TRBV4-2 and TRBJ2-1; 7 positions match TRBD2. Germline V gene sequence: CDR1 LGHNA, CDR2 YNFKEQ. The CDR3 sequence is 18 residues long. J gave up 0 bases and V 0 bases, and 8 bases lay outside the gene matches. The CDR3 region is CASSQDPSGIGSYNEQFF. In DNA, the CDR3 is TGTGCCAGCAGCCAAGATCCTAGCGGAATAGGCTCCTACAATGAGCAGTTCTTC.

The V gene is TRBV10-3, the J gene TRBJ1-1; TRBD1 is a possible D gene (5 bases). Trimming cost V 10 bases and J 1 base, with 16 bases left between them. CDR1 is ENHRY, CDR2 SYGVKD, per germline. The CDR3 totals 14 residues. Here the CDR3 reads CANSKGGENTEAFF. CDR3 DNA: TGTGCCAACAGCAAGGGAGGGGAGAACACTGAAGCTTTCTTT.

This clone has a single count. The DNA for the CDR3 is TGCAGCGTCCTCGGGGGTTCCTACGAGCAGTACTTC. Translated: CSVLGGSYEQYF. The chain combines TRBV29-1 with TRBJ2-7, with D maybe TRBD2 (6 bases). Germline loops: CDR1 SQVTM, CDR2 ANQGSEA. This CDR3 region has 12 residues. Trimming took 6 bases from V and 1 from J, leaving 10 bases between them.

The chain recombines TRBV5-1 with TRBJ2-3, with 14 bases aligning to TRBD2. The CDR3 runs 15 residues. Trimming took 4 bases from V and 6 from J; bases not matched to a gene: 4. CDR1 is SGHRS and CDR2 is YFSETQ in the germline V gene. CDR3 residues: CASSPGTSGGDTQYF. CDR3 bases: TGCGCCAGCAGCCCTGGGACTAGCGGGGGTGATACGCAGTATTTT.

This chain uses TRBV19 with TRBJ1-2, with TRBD1 as a possible D gene (6 bases). CDR1 and CDR2 (germline): LNHDA, SQIVND (reference sequence). The V gene lost 6 bases and the J gene lost 6 bases, with 17 bases spanning the gap. The CDR3 extends over 14 amino acids. The CDR3 nucleotides read TGTGCCAGTAGCGCAGGGGCCGGAATCGATGGCTACACCTTC. The encoded protein is CASSAGAGIDGYTF.

V and J are TRBV18 and TRBJ2-3; 11 nucleotides line up with TRBD2. Unmatched junction bases numbered 10, after V lost 5 bases and J lost 0 bases. Germline CDR1 is KGHSH and CDR2 is LQKENI. CDR3 length: 18 amino acids. This CDR3 is CASSSGLAGGSSTDTQYF. The CDR3 bases are TGTGCCAGCTCATCGGGCCTAGCGGGGGGCTCAAGCACAGATACGCAGTATTTT.

The sample holds one count of this clone. J is TRBJ1-1 and V is TRBV2, with 7 bases identical to TRBD1. Unmatched junction bases numbered 4, after V lost 6 bases and J lost 3 bases. The germline V gene encodes CDR1 SNHLY and CDR2 FYNNEI. The CDR3 is 13 residues long. In DNA, the CDR3 is TGTGCCAGCAGATACGACAGGGACACTGAAGCTTTCTTT. It encodes CASRYDRDTEAFF. Looking up the rest from reference TRBV2 and TRBJ1-1 gives the full variable domain: EPEVTQTPSHQVTQMGQEVILRCVPISNHLYFYWYRQILGQKVEFLVSFYNNEISEKSEIFDDQFSVERPDGSNFTLKIRSTKLEDSAMYFCASRYDRDTEAFFGQGTRLTVV.

The chain employs TRBV27 and TRBJ2-2; D not certain. CDR1 MNHEY and CDR2 SMNVEV come from the germline V gene (reference sequence). V lost 3 bases and J 8 bases, leaving 7 bases between the germline ends. The CDR3 has 12 amino acids. CDR3 sequence reads: CASSFPRGELFF. In DNA form, the CDR3 reads TGTGCCAGCAGTTTTCCGCGGGGGGAGCTGTTTTTT.

This chain joins TRBV9 and TRBJ2-1; 8 bases map to TRBD2. This CDR3 region has 17 residues. Germline lookup yields CDR1 SGDLS and CDR2 YYNGEE. V trimming: 3 bases; J trimming: 0 bases; junction bases outside the gene matches: 8. The DNA of the CDR3 is TGTGCCAGCAGCGCTCGTCCGGGGGGGAGCTCCTACAATGAGCAGTTCTTC. Residues: CASSARPGGSSYNEQFF.

The V gene is TRBV7-2, the J gene TRBJ2-5, with 9 bases identical to TRBD2. With the DNA end fitting TRBJ2-7 better, the J assignment may be wrong. Per the germline V gene, CDR1 is SGHTA and CDR2 is FQGNSA. This CDR3 is 14 amino acids long. The CDR3 coding sequence is TGTGCCAGCAGCTTATCAGCGGGGGGATACGAGCAGTACTTC. As protein: CASSLSAGGYEQYF.

This chain joins TRBV15 and TRBJ2-7; unclear D gene. V lost 2 bases and J 3 bases, leaving 8 bases between the germline ends. Germline CDR1 LNHNV, CDR2 YYDKDF (reference sequence). The CDR3 runs 13 residues. CDR3 region: CATSRLIGYEQYF. DNA of the CDR3: TGTGCCACCAGCAGATTGATCGGCTACGAGCAGTACTTC.